Detailed here is one T cell receptor (beta chain). Its antigen is unknown. This CDR3 contains 15 residues. Germline V gene data show CDR1 as SGHAT and CDR2 as FQNNGV. Trimming removed 4 bases at V and 4 bases at J, with 14 bases between. Using immunoSEQ multiplex PCR, the repertoire was profiled, and TCRdb retains in-frame clones only, with some absent. The data contain just under 85,000 clones, 84% of them singletons. The data are from a study of OX40 agonist ivuxolimab in advanced cancers. Study-wide results and limits: The CD4+ and CD8+ T cells in the blood had expanded clonally by week 6 at 0.1 to 3.0 mg/kg. Also present in some nonresponders was a low level of normalized T-cell clonal expansion.

The sample here was CD4+ or CD8+ T cells sorted from blood, taken in a trial of the OX40 agonist ivuxolimab. This clonotype was sampled from an adult with an advanced solid tumor such as melanoma, head and neck, liver or kidney cancer. This chain connects TRBV11-2 to TRBJ1-3; D gene ambiguous. CDR3 region: CASSSLLGPGNTIYF. CDR3 bases: TGTGCCAGCAGCTCCTTACTGGGTCCCGGAAACACCATATATTTT.